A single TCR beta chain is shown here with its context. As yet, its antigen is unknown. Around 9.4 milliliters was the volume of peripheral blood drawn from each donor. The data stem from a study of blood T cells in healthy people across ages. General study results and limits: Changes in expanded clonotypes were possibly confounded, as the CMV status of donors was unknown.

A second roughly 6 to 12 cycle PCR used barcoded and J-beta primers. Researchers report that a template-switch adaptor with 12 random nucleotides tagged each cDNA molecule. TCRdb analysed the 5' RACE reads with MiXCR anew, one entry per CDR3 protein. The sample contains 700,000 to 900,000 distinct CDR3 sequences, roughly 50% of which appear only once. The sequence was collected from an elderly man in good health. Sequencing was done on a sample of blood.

The CDR3 nucleotides read TGTGCCAGCAGCCGCGAAGGGCCGACCTACGAGCAGTACTTC. It is translated as CASSREGPTYEQYF. The gene calls are TRBV3-1 and TRBJ2-7; D is ambiguous. Trimming removed 4 bases from V and 2 bases from J, with 12 bases in between. This CDR3 contains 14 residues. Per the germline V gene, CDR1 is LGHDT and CDR2 is YNNKEL (reference sequence).